This T cell receptor (beta chain) is from a study of T cell responses to AZD1222 COVID-19 vaccine. Study-level points and caveats: At 160-218 and 743-854, vaccine-associated CD4 TCRs were dominant, and they spanned spike. The study found Spike-specific TCR breadth and depth rose after two AZD1222 doses. Close to half of all spike-specific TCRs reportedly target regions of the variants that are unmutated. Seropositivity was recorded at baseline in only six AZD1222 recipients.

Germline V gene lookup returns CDR1 SGHKS and CDR2 YYEKEE (reference sequence). V dropped 4 bases and J dropped 3; count of bases not matched to a gene: 4. CDR3 length: 15 amino acids. Libraries were prepared by immunoSEQ multiplex PCR; TCRdb keeps only in-frame clonotypes and omits some of them. The sample holds 180,000 or so clones, 80% to 95% seen once. About this clone itself: Antigen unknown.

The V gene is TRBV5-5, the J gene TRBJ1-5, with 10 bases identical to TRBD1. The input for sequencing was peripheral blood, taken 28 days after the second AZD1222 dose. This TCR derives from an adult who received the AZD1222 COVID-19 vaccine. This CDR3 reads CASSPGTGDNQPQHF. DNA of the CDR3: TGTGCCAGCAGCCCCGGGACAGGGGACAATCAGCCCCAGCATTTT.